This TCR beta chain comes out of a study of T-cell reconstitution after alpha-beta-depleted transplantation in children. This CDR3 spans 13 amino acids. V shed 5 bases and J 7 bases; nucleotides not matched to a gene: 5. From germline, CDR1 is SGHVS and CDR2 FQNEAQ. This clonotype was detected ten times or more. Preparation of the TCRbeta library involved a method that used unique molecular identifiers. Each CDR3 protein is one row after TCRdb ran MiXCR on the PCR reads. The sample holds approximately 93,000 distinct CDR3 sequences, roughly 8.3% seen once. The genes are TRBV7-8 and TRBJ2-3; TRBD1 aligns across 8 bases. The receptor was isolated from a human donor who donated a stem cell graft to a child with congenital amegakaryocytic thrombocytopenia. Sample: PBMCs from the stem cell graft donor, taken from the stem cell graft. The CDR3 nucleotides read TGTGCCAGCAGCACACGGACAGGGCATACGCAGTATTTT. Translation: CASSTRTGHTQYF.